What follows are 29 T cell receptor beta chains derived from one specimen sequenced in a study of blood T cell repertoires in COVID-19. The data were produced by immunoSEQ multiplex PCR, yet TCRdb's version contains in-frame clones alone and is incomplete. This sample has some 50,000 clones, with less than 90% found just once. The sequencing sample was made of peripheral blood. Receptor source: a man aged 45 to 65 with acute or convalescent COVID-19.

This clone was counted a few times. V and J are TRBV9 and TRBJ2-1; TRBD1 aligns across 8 bases. CDR3 length equals 14 residues. Germline V gene lookup returns CDR1 SGDLS and CDR2 YYNGEE. J lost 8 bases, V lost 10 bases, and 14 bases had no gene match. The CDR3 reads CASSRTGHIDEQFF. CDR3 bases: TGTGCCTCTAGTAGGACAGGGCATATTGATGAGCAGTTCTTC.

This clone was seen a handful of times. The J gene is TRBJ2-7, the V gene TRBV10-1; 8 nucleotides agree with TRBD2. The CDR3 contains 14 residues. Germline V gene sequence: CDR1 WNHNN, CDR2 SYGVQD (reference sequence). With 3 bases clipped from V and 2 bases from J, the junction kept 3 bases outside the gene matches. CDR3 sequence reads: CASSESGRAYEQYF. The CDR3 coding sequence is TGCGCCAGCAGTGAAAGCGGGAGAGCCTACGAGCAGTACTTC.

V is TRBV2 and J is TRBJ1-1; 7 positions match TRBD1. Trimming at V came to 5 bases and at J to 12 bases, leaving 6 bases not matched to a gene. The germline gives CDR1 SNHLY, CDR2 FYNNEI. CDR3 size: 11 residues. The CDR3 sequence is CASSRTGFTFF. The CDR3 DNA follows: TGTGCCAGCAGTCGGACAGGTTTTACTTTCTTT.

The V gene is TRBV6-5, the J gene TRBJ2-7; unclear D gene. V lost 0 bases and J lost 3, with 12 bases in between. There are 15 residues in the CDR3. Per the germline V gene, CDR1 is MNHEY and CDR2 is SVGAGI. The CDR3 sequence: CASSYSRQIGYEQYF. The CDR3 coding sequence is TGTGCCAGCAGTTACTCGAGGCAGATTGGCTACGAGCAGTACTTC.

This sequence joins TRBV27 and TRBJ1-2, with a weak D call TRBD1 (6 bases). Trimming removed 9 bases from V and 1 base from J, with 18 bases in between. The CDR3 is 15 amino acids. Germline CDR1 and CDR2: MNHEY and SMNVEV (reference sequence). The CDR3 here is CASRGTRGSNYGYTF. The CDR3 DNA sequence: TGTGCCAGTAGGGGGACAAGGGGAAGTAACTATGGCTACACCTTC.

This clone was counted once. The CDR3 DNA reads as TGCAGCGTCATTGGGACAGGGGTCTCATACGAGCAGTACTTC. Translation: CSVIGTGVSYEQYF. The chain has TRBV29-1 and TRBJ2-7; 10 bases fit TRBD1. The V and J ends lost 6 bases and 4 bases, in that order; junction bases with no gene match: 9. The length of the CDR3 is 14 residues. Germline CDR1 is SQVTM and CDR2 is ANQGSEA.

The chain joins TRBV7-9 to TRBJ2-7; perhaps TRBD1 as D (5 bases). Germline lookup yields CDR1 SEHNR and CDR2 FQNEAQ (reference sequence). Deletions cut 2 bases from V and 6 bases from J, with 5 bases between. The CDR3 has 11 amino acids. The CDR3 nucleotides are TGTGCCAGCAGCTTACAGGGCGAGCAGTACTTC. Protein product: CASSLQGEQYF.

This clone was counted only a few times. The rearrangement joins TRBV28 to TRBJ2-2; no reliable D call. The CDR3 spans 14 residues. V was cut by 3 bases and J by 7 bases, with 12 bases left in between. Germline-derived CDR1 and CDR2 are MDHEN and SYDVKM. This CDR3 reads CASSFMARVGELFF. The CDR3 region has the DNA TGTGCCAGCAGTTTCATGGCCCGGGTCGGGGAGCTGTTTTTT.

The chain combines TRBV29-1 with TRBJ1-2, with 9 bases identical to TRBD1. The CDR3 is 12 amino acids. V lost 5 bases, J lost 6 bases, and 4 bases stayed unmatched. Germline lookup yields CDR1 SQVTM and CDR2 ANQGSEA. This CDR3 reads CSVYTGGDGYTF. The CDR3 DNA follows: TGCAGCGTTTACACAGGGGGCGATGGCTACACCTTC.

CDR3 in amino acids: CAISYGGTAYEQYF. CDR3 bases: TGTGCCATCAGTTACGGCGGGACCGCCTACGAGCAGTACTTC. The gene calls are TRBV10-3 and TRBJ2-7, with D tentatively TRBD2 (6 bases). This CDR3 comprises 14 residues. The V end lost 5 bases, the J end lost 2 bases, and 13 bases lay between the germline ends. Germline V lookup: CDR1 ENHRY, CDR2 SYGVKD.

This sequence joins TRBV5-1 and TRBJ2-7; tentatively, D is TRBD1 (6 bases). V gave up 5 bases and J gave up 2 bases, with 11 bases separating them. Germline CDR1 reads SGHRS; CDR2 reads YFSETQ. The CDR3 has 13 amino acids. The CDR3 loop is CASSYDRPYEQYF. The CDR3 bases are TGCGCCAGCAGTTACGACAGGCCCTACGAGCAGTACTTC.

This clone was detected a few times. In DNA form, the CDR3 reads TGTGCCAGTAGGGAGGAGGGTAACACTGAAGCTTTCTTT. Translation gives CASREEGNTEAFF. The chain joins TRBV19 to TRBJ1-1; D not certain. CDR3 length: 13 amino acids. Germline V gene sequence: CDR1 LNHDA, CDR2 SQIVND (reference sequence). V shed 6 bases and J shed 2 bases, with 10 bases lying between them.

J is TRBJ1-1 and V is TRBV11-2; 7 nucleotides line up with TRBD1. Unmatched junction bases numbered 8, after V lost 6 bases and J lost 1 base. The CDR3 is made up of 15 amino acids. Germline V gene sequence: CDR1 SGHAT, CDR2 FQNNGV. For the CDR3, the DNA is TGTGCCAGCAGAGAACTGACAGGGACGAACACTGAAGCTTTCTTT. Translated: CASRELTGTNTEAFF.

This clone was seen once. The chain employs TRBV6-2 or TRBV6-3 and TRBJ2-4; D is undetermined. The CDR3 is 14 residues long. V lost 6 bases to trimming and J lost 1 base, with 10 bases between them. Per germline, CDR1 MNHEY and CDR2 SVGEGT. The CDR3 protein is CASSGGSAKNIQYF. CDR3 nucleotide sequence: TGTGCCAGCAGCGGCGGATCGGCCAAAAACATTCAGTACTTC.

This clone was seen a single time. The chain is built from TRBV12-5 and TRBJ2-3; 8 bases agree with TRBD1. The ends lost 1 base at V and 0 bases at J; junction bases unmatched: 0. The CDR3 length is 15 residues. The germline CDR1 and CDR2 sequences are LGHNT and FRNRAP. In DNA form, the CDR3 reads TGTGCTAGTGGTTTGGGACAGGGGAGCACAGATACGCAGTATTTT. The encoded protein is CASGLGQGSTDTQYF.

The V gene is TRBV9, the J gene TRBJ2-7; no firm D call. The CDR3 length is 12 residues. The V gene lost 4 bases and the J gene lost 0 bases, with 5 bases spanning the gap. Per the germline V gene, CDR1 is SGDLS and CDR2 is YYNGEE. The CDR3, as DNA: TGTGCCAGCAGCTCCAACTCCTACGAGCAGTACTTC. It specifies CASSSNSYEQYF.

The chain links TRBV2 to TRBJ1-4, with D possibly TRBD1 on 6 matching bases. Germline CDR1 is SNHLY and CDR2 is FYNNEI. The CDR3 contains 15 residues. Trimming pared 7 bases from V and 3 bases from J, leaving 15 bases between. The DNA of the CDR3 is TGTGCCAGCAACGGCAGGGGTTCAGCTAATGAAAAACTGTTTTTT. As protein: CASNGRGSANEKLFF.

The V and J genes are TRBV12-3 or TRBV12-4 and TRBJ1-1, with 9 positions matching TRBD1. This CDR3 region has 12 residues. With V trimmed by 4 bases and J by 8 bases, 2 bases remained unmatched. CDR3 sequence: CASSSGTGEAFF. CDR3 nucleotide sequence: TGTGCCAGCAGTTCCGGGACAGGGGAAGCTTTCTTT.

This chain joins TRBV27 and TRBJ2-7, with 9 bases aligning to TRBD1. The J segment lost 5 bases and the V segment lost 6 bases, leaving 8 bases of the junction unmatched. The CDR3 sequence is 14 residues long. Germline V lookup: CDR1 MNHEY, CDR2 SMNVEV (reference sequence). The CDR3, as DNA: TGTGCCAGCAGCCGGGGACAGGGAACCCACGAGCAGTACTTC. Translation gives CASSRGQGTHEQYF.

The V and J genes are TRBV7-2 and TRBJ2-1; 15 bases are a match to TRBD2. This CDR3 region has 18 residues. After removal of 5 bases from V and 8 bases from J, the junction contained 13 bases not matched to a gene. CDR1 and CDR2 (germline): SGHTA, FQGNSA. The CDR3 DNA is TGTGCCAGCAGCCTAGTCCCGGGACTAGCGGGGGGAAGTCATGAGCAGTTCTTC. This gives the protein CASSLVPGLAGGSHEQFF.

This chain joins TRBV4-1 and TRBJ1-1, with 7 nucleotides matching TRBD1. With 0 bases clipped from V and 1 base from J, the junction kept 5 bases outside the gene matches. The CDR3 is made up of 16 amino acids. Germline V gene lookup returns CDR1 MGHRA and CDR2 YSYEKL. CDR3 residues: CASSQEGGVWNTEAFF. CDR3 bases: TGCGCCAGCAGCCAAGAAGGGGGCGTTTGGAACACTGAAGCTTTCTTT.

The J gene is TRBJ2-3, the V gene TRBV3-1 (or the pseudogene TRBV3-2); 8 bases match TRBD2. After removal of 1 base from V and 0 bases from J, the junction contained 0 bases not matched to a gene. This CDR3 comprises 15 residues. The V gene's germline CDR1 is LGHDT and CDR2 YNNKEL (reference sequence). For the CDR3, the DNA is TGTGCCAGCAGCCAAGTAGCGGGGAGCACAGATACGCAGTATTTT. It yields the protein CASSQVAGSTDTQYF.

This chain uses TRBV25-1 with TRBJ1-1, with D possibly TRBD1 on 5 matching bases. This CDR3 contains 12 residues. Germline V CDR1 and CDR2: MGHDK, SYGVNS. V lost 7 bases, J lost 3 bases, and 9 bases lay in between. In DNA, the CDR3 is TGTGCCAGCACCCCGGGGGACACTGAAGCTTTCTTT. Translation gives CASTPGDTEAFF. The full variable domain, its missing parts supplied by reference TRBV25-1 and TRBJ1-1, is EADIYQTPRYLVIGTGKKITLECSQTMGHDKMYWYQQDPGMELHLIHYSYGVNSTEKGDLSSESTVSRIRTEHFPLTLESARPSHTSQYLCASTPGDTEAFFGQGTRLTVV.

The rearrangement links TRBV9 to TRBJ2-5; 10 positions match TRBD2. Germline CDR1 reads SGDLS; CDR2 reads YYNGEE. The trim removed 0 bases at V and 4 bases at J, leaving 6 bases unmatched. This CDR3 is 16 amino acids long. The CDR3 reads CASSVEVAGGRETQYF. Written as DNA, the CDR3 is TGTGCCAGCAGCGTAGAGGTAGCGGGGGGCCGAGAGACCCAGTACTTC.

This chain links TRBV5-5 with TRBJ1-1; 9 bases are shared with TRBD1. The CDR3 has 15 amino acids. J gave up 7 bases and V 4 bases, and 11 bases lay outside the gene matches. Germline lookup yields CDR1 SGHKS and CDR2 YYEKEE (reference sequence). CDR3 sequence reads: CASSTRDRASIEAFF. The CDR3 DNA reads TGTGCCAGCAGCACCCGGGACAGGGCCTCGATTGAAGCTTTCTTT. The variable domain in full, completed from reference TRBV5-5 and TRBJ1-1, reads DAGVTQSPTHLIKTRGQQVTLRCSPISGHKSVSWYQQVLGQGPQFIFQYYEKEERGRGNFPDRFSARQFPNYSSELNVNALLLGDSALYLCASSTRDRASIEAFFGQGTRLTVV.

The CDR3 sequence is CASSIGEGLRNYEQYF. Written as DNA, the CDR3 is TGTGCCAGTAGTATTGGGGAGGGTCTTCGGAATTACGAGCAGTACTTC. The chain links TRBV19 to TRBJ2-7; the match to TRBD2 covers 7 bases. There are 16 residues in the CDR3. V shed 3 bases, J shed 4 bases, and the junction held 12 bases outside the gene matches. CDR1 and CDR2 from the germline V gene are LNHDA and SQIVND (reference sequence).

The chain links TRBV7-9 to TRBJ2-1; maybe TRBD2 (6 bases). CDR3 length: 17 amino acids. From germline, CDR1 is SEHNR and CDR2 FQNEAQ (reference sequence). V dropped 0 bases and J dropped 3 bases, with 15 bases sitting between them. CDR3 protein: CASSLAMGEVRYNEQFF. The CDR3, as DNA: TGTGCCAGCAGCTTAGCGATGGGGGAGGTACGCTACAATGAGCAGTTCTTC.

This clone turned up a few times. The J gene is TRBJ1-5, the V gene TRBV7-8, with D perhaps TRBD1 (5 bases). This CDR3 spans 15 amino acids. The germline gives CDR1 SGHVS, CDR2 FQNEAQ. Trimming pared 1 base from V and 5 bases from J, leaving 12 bases between. Here the CDR3 DNA reads TGTGCCAGCAGCTTAGACGGGACGGGGGATCAGCCCCAGCATTTT. Protein sequence: CASSLDGTGDQPQHF. Using reference TRBV7-8 and TRBJ1-5 for the parts outside the CDR3, the full variable domain is GAGVSQSPRYKVAKRGQDVALRCDPISGHVSLFWYQQALGQGPEFLTYFQNEAQLDKSGLPSDRFFAERPEGSVSTLKIQRTQQEDSAVYLCASSLDGTGDQPQHFGDGTRLSIL.

V is TRBV5-8 and J is TRBJ2-1; D remains ambiguous. V was clipped by 4 bases and J by 4 bases, with 21 bases between them. This CDR3 is built from 17 residues. Germline V gene lookup returns CDR1 SGHTS and CDR2 YDEGEE. CDR3 loop: CASSPLPGLDYYNEQFF. CDR3 sequence (DNA): TGTGCCAGCAGCCCACTACCGGGTCTCGATTATTACAATGAGCAGTTCTTC.